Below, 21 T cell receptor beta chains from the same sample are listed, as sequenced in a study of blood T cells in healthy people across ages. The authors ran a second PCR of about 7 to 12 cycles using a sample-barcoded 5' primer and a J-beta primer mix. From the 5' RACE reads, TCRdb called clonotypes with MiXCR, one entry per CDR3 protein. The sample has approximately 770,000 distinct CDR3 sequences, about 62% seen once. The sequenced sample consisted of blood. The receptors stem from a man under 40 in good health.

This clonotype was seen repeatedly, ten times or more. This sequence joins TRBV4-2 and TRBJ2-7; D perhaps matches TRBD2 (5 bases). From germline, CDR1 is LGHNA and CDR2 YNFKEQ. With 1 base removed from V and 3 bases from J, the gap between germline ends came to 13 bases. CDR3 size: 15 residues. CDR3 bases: TGTGCCAGCAGCCAAGCACCCGGGGTCTACTACGAGCAGTACTTC. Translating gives CASSQAPGVYYEQYF.

CDR3 sequence reads: CAVPSGSGLPEQYF. The CDR3 nucleotides read TGTGCCGTCCCGAGCGGGAGCGGGCTCCCCGAGCAGTACTTC. The chain has TRBV6-2 or TRBV6-3 and TRBJ2-7, with 8 bases matching TRBD2. Trimming at V came to 11 bases and at J to 6 bases, leaving 15 bases not matched to a gene. CDR1 and CDR2 (germline): MNHEY, SVGEGT. CDR3 length: 14 amino acids.

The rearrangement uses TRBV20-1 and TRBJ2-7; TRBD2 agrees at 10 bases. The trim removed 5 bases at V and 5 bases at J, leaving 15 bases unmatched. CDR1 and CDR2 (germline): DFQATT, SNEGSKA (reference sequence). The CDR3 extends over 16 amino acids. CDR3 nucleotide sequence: TGCAGTGCTTCCAATCTACTAGCGGGGCATTTCCACGAGCAGTACTTC. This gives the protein CSASNLLAGHFHEQYF.

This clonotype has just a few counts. As DNA, the CDR3 is TGTGCCAGCAGTTTAGGTCAGCCCCAGCATTTT. Protein: CASSLGQPQHF. This sequence joins TRBV12-3 or TRBV12-4 and TRBJ1-5; D gene uncertain. The CDR3 has 11 residues. V lost 1 base and J lost 6, with 1 base in between.

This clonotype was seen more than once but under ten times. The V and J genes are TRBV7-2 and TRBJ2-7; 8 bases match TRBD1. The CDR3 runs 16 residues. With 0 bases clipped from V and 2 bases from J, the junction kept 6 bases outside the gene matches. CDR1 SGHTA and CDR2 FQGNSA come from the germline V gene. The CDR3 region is CASSLAGGTGPYEQYF. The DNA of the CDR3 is TGTGCCAGCAGCTTAGCGGGTGGGACAGGACCCTACGAGCAGTACTTC.

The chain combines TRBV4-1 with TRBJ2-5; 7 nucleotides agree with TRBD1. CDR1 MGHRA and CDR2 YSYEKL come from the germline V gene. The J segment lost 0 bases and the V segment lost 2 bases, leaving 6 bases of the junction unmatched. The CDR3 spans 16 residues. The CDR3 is CASSQSTGSYQETQYF. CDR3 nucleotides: TGCGCCAGCAGCCAATCGACAGGGTCGTACCAAGAGACCCAGTACTTC.

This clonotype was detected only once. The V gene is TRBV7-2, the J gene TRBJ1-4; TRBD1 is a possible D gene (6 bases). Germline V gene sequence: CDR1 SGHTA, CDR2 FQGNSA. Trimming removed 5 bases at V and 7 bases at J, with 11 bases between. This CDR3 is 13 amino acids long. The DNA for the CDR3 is TGTGCCAGCAGCGGGAAAGGGGGTGAAAAACTGTTTTTT. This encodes CASSGKGGEKLFF. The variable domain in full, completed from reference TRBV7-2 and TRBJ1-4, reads GAGVSQSPSNKVTEKGKDVELRCDPISGHTALYWYRQSLGQGLEFLIYFQGNSAPDKSGLPSDRFSAERTGGSVSTLTIQRTQQEDSAVYLCASSGKGGEKLFFGSGTQLSVL.

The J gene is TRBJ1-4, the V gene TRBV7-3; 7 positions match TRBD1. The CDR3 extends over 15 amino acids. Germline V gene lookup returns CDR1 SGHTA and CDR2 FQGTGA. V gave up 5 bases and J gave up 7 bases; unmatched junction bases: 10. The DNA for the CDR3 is TGTGCCAGCAGCAGACGACAGGGTCTACGTGAAAAACTGTTTTTT. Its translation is CASSRRQGLREKLFF.

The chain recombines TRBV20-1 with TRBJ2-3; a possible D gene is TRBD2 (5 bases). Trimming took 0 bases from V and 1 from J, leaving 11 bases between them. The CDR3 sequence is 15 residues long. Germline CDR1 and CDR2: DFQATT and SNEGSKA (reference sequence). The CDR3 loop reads CSARDRSSGTDTQYF. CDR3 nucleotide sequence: TGCAGTGCTAGAGATCGAAGTAGCGGCACAGATACGCAGTATTTT.

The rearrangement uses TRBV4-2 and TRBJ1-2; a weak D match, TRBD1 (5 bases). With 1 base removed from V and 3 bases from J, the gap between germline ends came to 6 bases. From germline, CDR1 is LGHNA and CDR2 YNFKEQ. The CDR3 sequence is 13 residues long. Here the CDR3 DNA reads TGTGCCAGCAGCCAAGGGGGGTACTATGGCTACACCTTC. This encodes CASSQGGYYGYTF.

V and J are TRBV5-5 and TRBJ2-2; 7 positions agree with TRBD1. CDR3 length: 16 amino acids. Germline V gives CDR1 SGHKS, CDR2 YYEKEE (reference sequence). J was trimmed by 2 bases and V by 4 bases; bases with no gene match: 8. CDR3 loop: CASSSEGALNTGELFF. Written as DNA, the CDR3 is TGTGCCAGCAGCAGCGAGGGGGCCCTTAACACCGGGGAGCTGTTTTTT.

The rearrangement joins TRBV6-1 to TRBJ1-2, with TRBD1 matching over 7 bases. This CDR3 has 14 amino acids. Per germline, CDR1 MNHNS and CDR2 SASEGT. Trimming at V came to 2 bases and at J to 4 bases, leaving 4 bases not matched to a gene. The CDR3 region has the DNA TGTGCCAGCAGTGAAACGGGACAGAGCTATGGCTACACCTTC. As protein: CASSETGQSYGYTF.

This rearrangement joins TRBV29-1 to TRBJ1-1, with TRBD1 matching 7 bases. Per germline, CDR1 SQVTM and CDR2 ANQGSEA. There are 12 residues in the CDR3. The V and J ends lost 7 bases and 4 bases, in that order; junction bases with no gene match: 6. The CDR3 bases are TGCAGCGGTGCGAGGGGGCCCACTGAAGCTTTCTTT. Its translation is CSGARGPTEAFF.

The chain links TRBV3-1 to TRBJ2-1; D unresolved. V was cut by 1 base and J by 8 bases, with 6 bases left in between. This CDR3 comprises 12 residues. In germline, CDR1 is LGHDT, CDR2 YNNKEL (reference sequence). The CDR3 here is CASSQVSHEQFF. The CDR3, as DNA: TGTGCCAGCAGCCAAGTGAGCCATGAGCAGTTCTTC.

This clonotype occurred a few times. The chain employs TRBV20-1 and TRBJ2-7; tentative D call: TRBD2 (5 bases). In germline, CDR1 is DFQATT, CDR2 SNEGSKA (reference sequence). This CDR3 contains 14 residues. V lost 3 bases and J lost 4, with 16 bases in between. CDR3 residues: CSARGQTTKYEQYF. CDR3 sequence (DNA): TGCAGTGCTAGGGGTCAGACTACCAAATACGAGCAGTACTTC.

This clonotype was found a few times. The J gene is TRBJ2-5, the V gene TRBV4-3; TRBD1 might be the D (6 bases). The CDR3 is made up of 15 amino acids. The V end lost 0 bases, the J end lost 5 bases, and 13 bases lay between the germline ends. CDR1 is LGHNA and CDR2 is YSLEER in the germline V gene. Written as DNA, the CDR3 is TGCGCCAGCAGCCAAGATAATGGACAGTGGGAGACCCAGTACTTC. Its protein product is CASSQDNGQWETQYF.

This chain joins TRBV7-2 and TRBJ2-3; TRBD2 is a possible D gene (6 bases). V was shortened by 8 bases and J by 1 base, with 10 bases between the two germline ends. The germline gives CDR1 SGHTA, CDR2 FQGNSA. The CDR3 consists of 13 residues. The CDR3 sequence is CASGGRRTDTQYF. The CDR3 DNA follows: TGTGCCAGCGGGGGGAGGCGCACAGATACGCAGTATTTT.

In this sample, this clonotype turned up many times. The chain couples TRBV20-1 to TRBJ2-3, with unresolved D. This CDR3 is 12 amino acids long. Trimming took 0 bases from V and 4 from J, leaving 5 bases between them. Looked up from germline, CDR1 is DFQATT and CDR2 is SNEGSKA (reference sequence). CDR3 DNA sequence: TGCAGTGCTAGAGATCGAGCAGATACGCAGTATTTT. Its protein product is CSARDRADTQYF.

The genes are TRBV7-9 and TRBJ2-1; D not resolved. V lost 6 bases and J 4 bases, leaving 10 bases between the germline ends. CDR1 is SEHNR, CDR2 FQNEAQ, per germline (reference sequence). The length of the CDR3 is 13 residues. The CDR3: CASSVPGYNEQFF. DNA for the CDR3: TGTGCCAGCAGTGTTCCTGGTTACAATGAGCAGTTCTTC. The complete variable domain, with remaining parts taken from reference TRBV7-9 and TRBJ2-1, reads DTGVSQNPRHKITKRGQNVTFRCDPISEHNRLYWYRQTLGQGPEFLTYFQNEAQLEKSRLLSDRFSAERPKGSFSTLEIQRTEQGDSAMYLCASSVPGYNEQFFGPGTRLTVL.

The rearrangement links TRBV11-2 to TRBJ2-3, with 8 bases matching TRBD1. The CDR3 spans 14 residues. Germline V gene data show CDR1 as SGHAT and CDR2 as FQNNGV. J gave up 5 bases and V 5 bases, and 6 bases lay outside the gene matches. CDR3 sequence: CASSQRTGLDTQYF. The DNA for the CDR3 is TGTGCCAGCAGCCAGAGGACAGGGCTAGATACGCAGTATTTT.

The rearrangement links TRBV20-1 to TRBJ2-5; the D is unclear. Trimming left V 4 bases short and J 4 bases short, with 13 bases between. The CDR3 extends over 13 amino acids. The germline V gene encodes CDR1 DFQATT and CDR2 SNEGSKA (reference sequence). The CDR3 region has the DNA TGCAGTGCTACTACCCGAATCCGAGAGACCCAGTACTTC. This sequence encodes CSATTRIRETQYF.